This TCR beta chain was observed in a study of blood T cell repertoires in COVID-19. This CDR3 has 16 amino acids. The trim removed 4 bases at V and 1 base at J, leaving 6 bases unmatched. The germline CDR1 and CDR2 sequences are MGHRA and YSYEKL. Method: immunoSEQ multiplex PCR; TCRdb's copy keeps in-frame clones and lacks some. Of about 86,000 clones listed, 65% to 85% are singletons. This chain links TRBV4-1 with TRBJ1-4, with TRBD1 matching 7 bases. Source material: peripheral blood. The receptor was derived from a man in his sixties or seventies with acute or convalescent COVID-19. The CDR3 spells CASSRRDSLTNEKLFF. The CDR3 DNA follows: TGCGCCAGCAGCCGCAGGGACAGCCTAACTAATGAAAAACTGTTTTTT.